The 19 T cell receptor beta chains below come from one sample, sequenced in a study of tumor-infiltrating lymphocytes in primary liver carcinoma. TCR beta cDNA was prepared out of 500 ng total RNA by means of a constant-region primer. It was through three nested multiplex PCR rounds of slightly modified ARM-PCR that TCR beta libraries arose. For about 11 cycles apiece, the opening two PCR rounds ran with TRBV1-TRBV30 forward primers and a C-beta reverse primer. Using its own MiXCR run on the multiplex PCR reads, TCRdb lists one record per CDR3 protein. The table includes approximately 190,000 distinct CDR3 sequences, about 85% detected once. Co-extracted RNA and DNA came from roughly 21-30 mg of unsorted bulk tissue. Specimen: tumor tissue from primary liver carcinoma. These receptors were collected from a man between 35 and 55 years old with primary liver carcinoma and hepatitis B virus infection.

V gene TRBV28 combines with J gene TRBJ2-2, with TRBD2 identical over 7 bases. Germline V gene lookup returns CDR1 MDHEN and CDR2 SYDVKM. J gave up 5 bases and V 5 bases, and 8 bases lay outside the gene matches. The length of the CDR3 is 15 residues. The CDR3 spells CASSPNGRATGELFF. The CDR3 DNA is TGTGCCAGCAGTCCTAATGGGAGGGCTACCGGGGAGCTGTTTTTT. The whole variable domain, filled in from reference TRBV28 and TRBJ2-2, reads DVKVTQSSRYLVKRTGEKVFLECVQDMDHENMFWYRQDPGLGLRLIYFSYDVKMKEKGDIPEGYSVSREKKERFSLILESASTNQTSMYLCASSPNGRATGELFFGEGSRLTVL.

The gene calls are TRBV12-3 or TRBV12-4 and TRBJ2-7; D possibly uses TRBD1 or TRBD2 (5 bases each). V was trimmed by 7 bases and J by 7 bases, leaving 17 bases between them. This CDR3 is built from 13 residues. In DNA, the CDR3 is TGTGCCAGCAAAGAGGGGATTAGGTATGAGCAGTACTTC. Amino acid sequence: CASKEGIRYEQYF.

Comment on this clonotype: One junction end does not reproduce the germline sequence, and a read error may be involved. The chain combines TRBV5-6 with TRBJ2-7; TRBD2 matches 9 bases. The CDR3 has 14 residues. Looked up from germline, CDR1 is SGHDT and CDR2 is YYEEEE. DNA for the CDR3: TGTGTCAGCAGCTTCCCGGGACTAGCATACGAGCAATACTTC. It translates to CVSSFPGLAYEQYF.

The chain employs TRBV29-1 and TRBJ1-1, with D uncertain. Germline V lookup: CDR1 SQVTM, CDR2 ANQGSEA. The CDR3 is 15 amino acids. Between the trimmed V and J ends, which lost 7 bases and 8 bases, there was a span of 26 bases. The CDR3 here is CSGGEEGFQITEAFF. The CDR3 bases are TGCAGCGGGGGAGAGGAAGGCTTTCAGATCACAGAAGCTTTCTTT.

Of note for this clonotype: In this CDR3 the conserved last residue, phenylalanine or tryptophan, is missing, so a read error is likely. CDR3 loop: CASSYSGDQGKQYL. The CDR3 nucleotides are TGTGCCAGCAGTTACTCTGGGGATCAGGGCAAGCAGTACCTC. The genes are TRBV6-5 and TRBJ2-7; TRBD1 is a possible D gene (5 bases). In germline, CDR1 is MNHEY, CDR2 SVGAGI. V lost 0 bases to trimming and J lost 8 bases, with 14 bases between them. This CDR3 contains 14 residues.

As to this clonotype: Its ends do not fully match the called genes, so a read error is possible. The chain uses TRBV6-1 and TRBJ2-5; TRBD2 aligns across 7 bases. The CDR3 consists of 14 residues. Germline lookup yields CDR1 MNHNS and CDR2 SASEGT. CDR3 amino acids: CASSYGLVQETQCF. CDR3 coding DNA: TGTGCCAGTAGTTACGGACTAGTCCAAGAGACCCAGTGCTTC.

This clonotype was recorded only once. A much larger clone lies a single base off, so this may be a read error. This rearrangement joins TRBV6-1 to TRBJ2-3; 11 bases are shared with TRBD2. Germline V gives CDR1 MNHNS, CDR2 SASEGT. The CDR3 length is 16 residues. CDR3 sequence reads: CGGRGGLAGGTDTQYF. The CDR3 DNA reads TGTGGCGGTCGCGGCGGACTAGCGGGCGGCACAGATACGCAGTATTTT.

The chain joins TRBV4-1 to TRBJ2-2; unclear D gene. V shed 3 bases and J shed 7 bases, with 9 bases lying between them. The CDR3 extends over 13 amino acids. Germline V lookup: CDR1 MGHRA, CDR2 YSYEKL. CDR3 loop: CASSHALVGELFF. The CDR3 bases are TGCGCCAGCAGCCACGCCTTAGTCGGGGAGCTGTTTTTT.

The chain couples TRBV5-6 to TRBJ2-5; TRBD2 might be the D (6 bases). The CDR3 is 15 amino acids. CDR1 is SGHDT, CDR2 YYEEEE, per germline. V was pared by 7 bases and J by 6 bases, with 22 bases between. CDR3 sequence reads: CASGASRRDQKTQYF. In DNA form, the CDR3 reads TGTGCCAGCGGAGCTAGCAGGAGGGATCAAAAGACCCAGTACTTC.

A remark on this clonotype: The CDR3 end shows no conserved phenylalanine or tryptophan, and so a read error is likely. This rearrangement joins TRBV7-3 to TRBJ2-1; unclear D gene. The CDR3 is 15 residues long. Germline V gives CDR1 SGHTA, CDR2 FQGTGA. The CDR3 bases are TGTGCCATCAGCTTAGGCCCGAGCTCCTATAATGAGCAGTTCGTC. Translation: CAISLGPSSYNEQFV.

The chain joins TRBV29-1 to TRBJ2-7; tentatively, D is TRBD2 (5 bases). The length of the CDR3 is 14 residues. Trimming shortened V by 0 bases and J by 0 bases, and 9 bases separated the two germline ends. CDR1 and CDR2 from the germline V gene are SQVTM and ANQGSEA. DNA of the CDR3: TGCAGCGTTGAAGATCGAGGGAGCTCCTACGAGCAGTACTTC. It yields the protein CSVEDRGSSYEQYF.

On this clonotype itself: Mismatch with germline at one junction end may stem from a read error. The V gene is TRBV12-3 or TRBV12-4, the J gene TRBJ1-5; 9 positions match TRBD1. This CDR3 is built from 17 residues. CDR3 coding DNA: TGTGGCAGCAGTCAAACCAACAGGGGGCGAGGCAATCAGCCCCAGCATTTT. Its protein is CGSSQTNRGRGNQPQHF.

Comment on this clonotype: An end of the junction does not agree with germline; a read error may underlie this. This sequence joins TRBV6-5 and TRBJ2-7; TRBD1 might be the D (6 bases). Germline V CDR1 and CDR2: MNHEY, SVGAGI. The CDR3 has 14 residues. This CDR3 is CASSYQPGHSEQYF. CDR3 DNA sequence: TGTGCCAGCAGTTACCAGCCGGGACATAGCGAGCAGTATTTC.

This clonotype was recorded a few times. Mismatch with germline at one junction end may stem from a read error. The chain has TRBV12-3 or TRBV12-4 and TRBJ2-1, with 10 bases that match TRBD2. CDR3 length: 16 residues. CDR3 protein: CVSRNPWASGRDEQFF. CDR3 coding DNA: TGTGTCAGCAGAAATCCCTGGGCTAGCGGGAGAGATGAGCAGTTCTTC.

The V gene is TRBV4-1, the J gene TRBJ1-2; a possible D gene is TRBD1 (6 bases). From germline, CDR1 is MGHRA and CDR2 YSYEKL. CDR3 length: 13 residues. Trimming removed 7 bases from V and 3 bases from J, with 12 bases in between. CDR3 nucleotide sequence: TGCGCCAGCAAGCAAGAGGGGGACTATGGCTACACCTTC. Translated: CASKQEGDYGYTF.

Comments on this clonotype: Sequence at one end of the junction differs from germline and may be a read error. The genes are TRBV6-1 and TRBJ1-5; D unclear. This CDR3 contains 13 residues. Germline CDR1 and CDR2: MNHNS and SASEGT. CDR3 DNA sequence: TGTTCCAGCAGTGAAGCGAAGGGCCGGCCCCAGCATTTT. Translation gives CSSSEAKGRPQHF.

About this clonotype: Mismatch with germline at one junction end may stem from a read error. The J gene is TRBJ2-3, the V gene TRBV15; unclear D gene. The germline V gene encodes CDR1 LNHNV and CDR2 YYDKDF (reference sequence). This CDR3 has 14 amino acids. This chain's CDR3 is CATSRESSSDKQYF. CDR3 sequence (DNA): TGTGCCACCAGCAGAGAGAGTAGTTCGGATAAGCAGTATTTT. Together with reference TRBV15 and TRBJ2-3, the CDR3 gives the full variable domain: DAMVIQNPRYQVTQFGKPVTLSCSQTLNHNVMYWYQQKSSQAPKLLFHYYDKDFNNEADTPDNFQSRRPNTSFCFLDIRSPGLGDTAMYLCATSRESSSDKQYFGPGTRLTVL.

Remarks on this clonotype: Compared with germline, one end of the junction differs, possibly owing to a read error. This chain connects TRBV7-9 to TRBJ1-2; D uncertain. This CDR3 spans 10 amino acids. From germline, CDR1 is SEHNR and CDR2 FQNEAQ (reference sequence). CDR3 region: CTSSLLASPF. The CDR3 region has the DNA TGTACCAGCAGCTTACTCGCCTCGCCGTTC.

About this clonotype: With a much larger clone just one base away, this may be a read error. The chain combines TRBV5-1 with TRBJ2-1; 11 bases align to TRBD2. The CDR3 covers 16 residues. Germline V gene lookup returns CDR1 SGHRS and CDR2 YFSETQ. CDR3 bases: TGCGCCAGAAGCTCCTCGCTAGCGGGAGGAGGCAATGAGCAGTTCTTC. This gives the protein CARSSSLAGGGNEQFF.